Following are 24 T cell receptor beta chains from one sample sequenced in a study of blood T cell repertoires in COVID-19. Profiling relied on immunoSEQ multiplex PCR, and the TCRdb table lists in-frame clones only, not all of them. The sample has approximately 170,000 clones; 70% to 90% are singletons. The sequencing sample was made of peripheral blood. Receptor source: a man in his late teens or twenties who had recovered from COVID-19.

This sequence joins TRBV6-2 or TRBV6-3 and TRBJ2-7; a weak D match, TRBD2 (6 bases). CDR1 is MNHEY, CDR2 SVGEGT, per germline. V was cut by 5 bases and J by 4 bases, with 12 bases left in between. The CDR3 is 13 residues long. CDR3 nucleotides: TGTGCCAGCAGTACCGGGACTGGGTACGAGCAGTACTTC. Translating it yields CASSTGTGYEQYF.

The chain couples TRBV5-6 to TRBJ2-4; possible D gene TRBD1, 6 bases. Germline loops: CDR1 SGHDT, CDR2 YYEEEE. V was shortened by 0 bases and J by 10 bases, with 17 bases between the two germline ends. The CDR3 totals 15 residues. As DNA, the CDR3 is TGTGCCAGCAGCTTGGCTGCAGGATCAACAGGGATTCAGTACTTC. Amino acid sequence: CASSLAAGSTGIQYF.

V and J are TRBV7-9 and TRBJ2-1, with D maybe TRBD1 (5 bases). In germline, CDR1 is SEHNR, CDR2 FQNEAQ (reference sequence). Trimming removed 5 bases at V and 0 bases at J, with 17 bases between. The CDR3 loop spans 17 amino acids. In DNA, the CDR3 is TGTGCCAGCAGCCCCATCCTTGGGGCTAGCTCCTACAATGAGCAGTTCTTC. It translates to CASSPILGASSYNEQFF. Together with reference TRBV7-9 and TRBJ2-1, the CDR3 gives the full variable domain: DTGVSQNPRHKITKRGQNVTFRCDPISEHNRLYWYRQTLGQGPEFLTYFQNEAQLEKSRLLSDRFSAERPKGSFSTLEIQRTEQGDSAMYLCASSPILGASSYNEQFFGPGTRLTVL.

The chain joins TRBV2 to TRBJ2-7, with D perhaps TRBD1 (6 bases). This CDR3 has 11 amino acids. Germline V gene sequence: CDR1 SNHLY, CDR2 FYNNEI. The germline V and J ends were trimmed by 7 bases and 4 bases, with 8 bases remaining between them. CDR3 loop: CASNREYEQYF. The CDR3 nucleotides are TGTGCCAGCAACAGGGAATACGAGCAGTACTTC.

Note on this clone: An end of the junction does not agree with germline; a read error may underlie this. The V call is TRBV7-7, the J call TRBJ1-1, with unresolved D. Per germline, CDR1 SSHAT and CDR2 FNYEAQ (reference sequence). There are 18 residues in the CDR3. CDR3 DNA sequence: TGTGCTAGCAGCTTCGAATGGCTTTCGGGGAAAATGAACACTGAAGCTTTCTTT. It encodes CASSFEWLSGKMNTEAFF.

This chain connects TRBV5-1 to TRBJ2-7, with D hard to call. Germline CDR1 SGHRS, CDR2 YFSETQ. There are 14 residues in the CDR3. V gave up 1 base and J gave up 0 bases, with 8 bases separating them. CDR3 in amino acids: CASSLFSSSYEQYF. CDR3 bases: TGCGCCAGCAGCTTGTTCTCCAGCTCCTACGAGCAGTACTTC.

The chain employs TRBV28 and TRBJ2-5, with a weak D call TRBD1 (6 bases). The germline V and J ends were trimmed by 3 bases and 9 bases, with 14 bases remaining between them. The CDR3 contains 13 residues. Germline V gene lookup returns CDR1 MDHEN and CDR2 SYDVKM. The CDR3 region is CASSLVGGEAQYF. DNA of the CDR3: TGTGCCAGCAGTTTGGTAGGGGGTGAGGCCCAGTACTTC.

This rearrangement joins TRBV5-6 to TRBJ1-2, with 7 bases matching TRBD1. Looked up from germline, CDR1 is SGHDT and CDR2 is YYEEEE. There are 14 residues in the CDR3. V was pared by 4 bases and J by 4 bases, with 7 bases of the junction left unmatched. This CDR3 reads CASSGTVTPYGYTF. The CDR3 coding sequence is TGTGCCAGCAGCGGGACAGTAACTCCCTATGGCTACACCTTC.

This chain joins TRBV6-6 and TRBJ2-7, with D hard to call. There are 14 residues in the CDR3. The V and J ends lost 3 bases and 1 base respectively, with 10 bases between them. Germline CDR1 is MNHNY and CDR2 is SVGAGI (reference sequence). CDR3 in amino acids: CASSYFDTSYEQYF. The CDR3 nucleotides read TGTGCCAGCAGTTATTTCGACACTTCCTACGAGCAGTACTTC.

The chain couples TRBV5-1 to TRBJ1-4; TRBD1 might be the D (5 bases). The germline CDR1 and CDR2 sequences are SGHRS and YFSETQ. There are 15 residues in the CDR3. The ends were cut back, 0 bases at V and 3 bases at J, with 9 bases in the middle. The CDR3 here is CASSLAGGPNEKLFF. CDR3 in DNA: TGCGCCAGCAGCTTGGCCGGGGGACCTAATGAAAAACTGTTTTTT. Filled out from reference TRBV5-1 and TRBJ1-4, the complete variable domain reads KAGVTQTPRYLIKTRGQQVTLSCSPISGHRSVSWYQQTPGQGLQFLFEYFSETQRNKGNFPGRFSGRQFSNSRSEMNVSTLELGDSALYLCASSLAGGPNEKLFFGSGTQLSVL.

The CDR3: CASSPSGNRETQYF. The CDR3 DNA reads as TGTGCCAGCAGCCCCAGCGGGAATAGGGAGACCCAGTACTTC. The chain joins TRBV7-2 to TRBJ2-5, with TRBD2 identical over 7 bases. The length of the CDR3 is 14 residues. Trimming cost V 5 bases and J 5 bases; bases outside gene matches: 8. The germline V gene encodes CDR1 SGHTA and CDR2 FQGNSA. The full variable domain, rest sourced from reference TRBV7-2 and TRBJ2-5, is GAGVSQSPSNKVTEKGKDVELRCDPISGHTALYWYRQSLGQGLEFLIYFQGNSAPDKSGLPSDRFSAERTGGSVSTLTIQRTQQEDSAVYLCASSPSGNRETQYFGPGTRLLVL.

The V gene is TRBV27, the J gene TRBJ2-1; TRBD2 matches 8 bases. The CDR3 length is 15 residues. In germline, CDR1 is MNHEY, CDR2 SMNVEV (reference sequence). Germline trimming cut 7 bases from V and 1 base from J; bases unmatched to any gene: 6. The CDR3 region has the DNA TGTGCCAGCACCGTAGCGGGACCGTCCTACAATGAGCAGTTCTTC. Translated: CASTVAGPSYNEQFF.

This clone was observed a few times. The rearrangement joins TRBV4-2 to TRBJ1-4; 7 bases fit TRBD1. V gave up 6 bases and J gave up 8 bases; unmatched junction bases: 9. The germline CDR1 and CDR2 sequences are LGHNA and YNFKEQ. CDR3 length equals 14 residues. CDR3 DNA: TGTGCCAGCAGTTCCCGACAGGGTGGGGAAAAACTGTTTTTT. Protein: CASSSRQGGEKLFF.

This chain uses TRBV28 with TRBJ1-2, with D hard to call. The length of the CDR3 is 15 residues. Germline assignment: CDR1 MDHEN and CDR2 SYDVKM. V lost 1 base, J lost 4 bases, and 13 bases lay in between. CDR3: CASSLSPAEAYGYTF. DNA of the CDR3: TGTGCCAGCAGTTTATCCCCGGCGGAAGCCTATGGCTACACCTTC.

The chain carries TRBV25-1 and TRBJ2-6; D remains ambiguous. CDR1 and CDR2 (germline): MGHDK, SYGVNS. This CDR3 is 15 amino acids long. Trimming shortened V by 1 base and J by 2 bases, and 6 bases separated the two germline ends. In DNA form, the CDR3 reads TGTGCCAGCAGTGAATGGCGGACTGGGGCCAACGTCCTGACTTTC. This encodes CASSEWRTGANVLTF.

The V gene is TRBV15, the J gene TRBJ1-1, with D possibly being TRBD1 (6 bases). CDR1 is LNHNV, CDR2 YYDKDF, per germline (reference sequence). Trimming left V 2 bases short and J 4 bases short, with 14 bases between. The CDR3 sequence is 15 residues long. The CDR3 sequence is CATSRSRTAFTEAFF. The CDR3 DNA sequence: TGTGCCACCAGCAGAAGCCGGACAGCCTTCACTGAAGCTTTCTTT.

DNA for the CDR3: TGTGCCAGTACCTCCGGGACAGTGATTGAAGCTTTCTTT. It translates to CASTSGTVIEAFF. The V and J genes are TRBV19 and TRBJ1-1; 7 bases line up with TRBD1. Germline V gene sequence: CDR1 LNHDA, CDR2 SQIVND (reference sequence). The CDR3 runs 13 residues. V was pared by 7 bases and J by 7 bases, with 9 bases of the junction left unmatched.

This clone showed up just a few times. The chain employs TRBV3-1 (or the pseudogene TRBV3-2) and TRBJ1-4, with 8 positions matching TRBD1. Germline-derived CDR1 and CDR2 are LGHDT and YNNKEL (reference sequence). CDR3 length: 15 residues. Trimming cost V 6 bases and J 7 bases; bases outside gene matches: 10. The CDR3 nucleotides read TGTGCCAGCAGTGCTGCCGCAGGGGGCGTTGAAAAACTGTTTTTT. This encodes CASSAAAGGVEKLFF.

The V call is TRBV19, the J call TRBJ2-1; 7 bases line up with TRBD2. The V gene's germline CDR1 is LNHDA and CDR2 SQIVND (reference sequence). There are 15 residues in the CDR3. V was clipped by 5 bases and J by 8 bases; unmatched bases: 12. This CDR3 reads CASSPAGLPLDEQFF. The CDR3 DNA reads as TGTGCCAGTAGTCCAGCGGGACTTCCTCTGGATGAGCAGTTCTTC.

V gene TRBV28 combines with J gene TRBJ1-1; D not resolved. This CDR3 has 12 amino acids. Trimming left V 4 bases short and J 2 bases short, with 5 bases between. Germline CDR1 reads MDHEN; CDR2 reads SYDVKM. The CDR3 DNA reads as TGTGCCAGCAGTTGGGCCAACACTGAAGCTTTCTTT. It yields the protein CASSWANTEAFF. Full variable domain (outside the CDR3, taken from reference TRBV28 and TRBJ1-1): DVKVTQSSRYLVKRTGEKVFLECVQDMDHENMFWYRQDPGLGLRLIYFSYDVKMKEKGDIPEGYSVSREKKERFSLILESASTNQTSMYLCASSWANTEAFFGQGTRLTVV.

V gene TRBV6-5 combines with J gene TRBJ1-2; perhaps TRBD1 as D (5 bases). Germline V gives CDR1 MNHEY, CDR2 SVGAGI. Trimming pared 2 bases from V and 6 bases from J, leaving 10 bases between. The CDR3 runs to 13 residues. This CDR3 is CASSYGGGDGYTF. CDR3 coding DNA: TGTGCCAGCAGTTACGGGGGAGGTGATGGCTACACCTTC.

This chain uses TRBV27 with TRBJ2-3; 8 nucleotides align to TRBD2. Germline V gene sequence: CDR1 MNHEY, CDR2 SMNVEV (reference sequence). The CDR3 is 15 residues long. Trimming at V came to 3 bases and at J to 0 bases, leaving 2 bases not matched to a gene. The CDR3 DNA reads as TGTGCCAGCAGTTTCGCTAGCGGGAGCACAGATACGCAGTATTTT. Protein: CASSFASGSTDTQYF.

This chain uses TRBV10-3 with TRBJ2-1, with D maybe TRBD2 (5 bases). Germline values: CDR1 ENHRY, CDR2 SYGVKD. This CDR3 is 11 amino acids long. Trimming left V 10 bases short and J 10 bases short, with 14 bases between. DNA for the CDR3: TGTGCCACGAGTCCCGGGAAGGAGCAGTTCTTC. Amino acid sequence: CATSPGKEQFF.

CDR3 region: CSVEYGGSTDTQYF. The CDR3 DNA follows: TGCAGCGTTGAATACGGGGGTAGCACAGATACGCAGTATTTT. The chain recombines TRBV29-1 with TRBJ2-3; possible D gene TRBD2, 6 bases. This CDR3 contains 14 residues. Between the trimmed V and J ends, which lost 2 bases and 0 bases, there was a span of 9 bases. Germline V gives CDR1 SQVTM, CDR2 ANQGSEA.